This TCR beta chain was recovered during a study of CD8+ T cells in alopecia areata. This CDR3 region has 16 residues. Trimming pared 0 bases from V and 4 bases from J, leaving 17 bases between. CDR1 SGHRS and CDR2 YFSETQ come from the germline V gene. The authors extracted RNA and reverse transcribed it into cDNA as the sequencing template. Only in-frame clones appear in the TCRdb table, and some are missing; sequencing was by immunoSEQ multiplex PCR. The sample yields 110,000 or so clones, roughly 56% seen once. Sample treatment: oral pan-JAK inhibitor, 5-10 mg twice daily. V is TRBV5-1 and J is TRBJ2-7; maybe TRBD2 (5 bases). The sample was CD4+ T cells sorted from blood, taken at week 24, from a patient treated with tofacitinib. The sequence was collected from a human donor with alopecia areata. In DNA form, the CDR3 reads TGCGCCAGCAGCTTGGCCGCGGGCCAGCCGAAATACGAGCAGTACTTC. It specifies CASSLAAGQPKYEQYF.